The 32 T cell receptor beta chains in this list originate from one sample, sequenced in a study of monozygotic twins with inflammatory bowel disease. TCRdb processed the 5' RACE reads again and assigns one entry to each CDR3 protein, with no DNA. The sample holds 350,000 to 400,000 distinct CDR3 sequences. The sample taken for sequencing was blood. The source of these receptors is a human donor with ulcerative colitis or Crohn's disease, or a healthy co-twin of an affected twin (not recorded which).

V usage is TRBV12-3 or TRBV12-4 and J usage is TRBJ1-1; TCRdb's D call, TRBD1, is unchecked because there is no DNA. There are 14 residues in the CDR3. CDR3 sequence reads: CASRSTGRDTEAFF.

The chain couples TRBV20-1 to TRBJ1-1; the D call of TRBD1 rests on TCRdb alone, since no DNA is present to check it. The germline V gene has CDR1 DFQATT and CDR2 SNEGSKA (reference sequence). CDR3 length equals 13 residues. Here the CDR3 reads CSATDRTNTEAFF.

This chain links TRBV20-1 with TRBJ2-2. Per the germline V gene, CDR1 is DFQATT and CDR2 is SNEGSKA (reference sequence). The CDR3 consists of 16 residues. CDR3 in amino acids: CSARDSGLRDTGELFF.

The chain combines TRBV5-6 with TRBJ2-2; TCRdb reports TRBD2, a call that lacks DNA to check it against. The CDR3 sequence is 18 residues long. The germline V gene encodes CDR1 SGHDT and CDR2 YYEEEE. This chain's CDR3 is CASSLAGGILTNTGELFF.

The V gene is TRBV30, the J gene TRBJ2-3; the TRBD1 assignment by TCRdb is unverifiable without DNA. CDR3 length: 13 residues. Per germline, CDR1 GTSNPN and CDR2 SVGIG (reference sequence). CDR3 region: CAWDRGRPDTQYF.

The gene calls are TRBV7-6 and TRBJ1-2. Germline-derived CDR1 and CDR2 are SGHVS and FNYEAQ. This CDR3 contains 15 residues. This CDR3 reads CASSFPGVEGSGYTF.

This chain joins TRBV12-3 or TRBV12-4 and TRBJ2-1. The CDR3 spans 15 residues. CDR3 in amino acids: CASNIHTSSYNEQFF.

The rearrangement joins TRBV3-1 to TRBJ2-3; TCRdb reports TRBD1, a call that lacks DNA to check it against. The V gene's germline CDR1 is LGHDT and CDR2 YNNKEL (reference sequence). This CDR3 is 15 amino acids long. The CDR3 loop reads CASSPPGLATDTQYF.

The chain recombines TRBV27 with TRBJ2-2. The CDR3 runs to 14 residues. Germline CDR1 MNHEY, CDR2 SMNVEV (reference sequence). CDR3 sequence reads: CASSSQPNTGELFF.

The chain carries TRBV12-3 or TRBV12-4 and TRBJ2-1; the TCRdb D gene call, TRBD1, has no DNA to confirm it. CDR3 length: 15 amino acids. The CDR3 sequence: CASRIAGGTYNEQFF.

J is TRBJ1-2 and V is TRBV20-1; TCRdb reports TRBD1, a call that lacks DNA to check it against. Germline V CDR1 and CDR2: DFQATT, SNEGSKA (reference sequence). The length of the CDR3 is 18 residues. CDR3 protein: CSASEDRGPNGANYGYTF.

The chain's CDR3 is CASSLSGGGGTEAFF. The V gene is TRBV5-1, the J gene TRBJ1-1. Germline V gene lookup returns CDR1 SGHRS and CDR2 YFSETQ. The CDR3 length is 15 residues.

The chain uses TRBV6-5 and TRBJ2-3; absent DNA, TCRdb's TRBD1 call cannot be checked. In germline, CDR1 is MNHEY, CDR2 SVGAGI. The length of the CDR3 is 16 residues. CDR3 region: CASSYHGTARTDTQYF.

The chain employs TRBV18 and TRBJ2-7; TCRdb calls TRBD2, which cannot be checked without DNA. Germline V lookup: CDR1 KGHSH, CDR2 LQKENI. The CDR3 runs 16 residues. The CDR3 here is CASSPSLPGASYEQYF.

This sequence joins TRBV7-9 and TRBJ2-4. The CDR3 has 13 residues. Per germline, CDR1 SEHNR and CDR2 FQNEAQ (reference sequence). The CDR3 reads CASGSVAKNIQYF.

V gene TRBV29-1 combines with J gene TRBJ1-2; TCRdb selects TRBD1, and the lack of DNA leaves this call unchecked. CDR1 is SQVTM and CDR2 is ANQGSEA in the germline V gene. The CDR3 runs 12 residues. The CDR3 loop is CSVGQANYGYTF.

This chain connects TRBV7-2 to TRBJ2-3. Germline CDR1 is SGHTA and CDR2 is FQGNSA. This CDR3 has 15 amino acids. The CDR3 protein is CASSLQPHSTDTQYF.

This chain connects TRBV6-6 to TRBJ2-1. This CDR3 has 11 amino acids. CDR1 is MNHNY, CDR2 SVGAGI, per germline (reference sequence). The CDR3 reads CASSPQSEQFF.

This chain connects TRBV3-1 to TRBJ1-2; TCRdb lists TRBD1, though no DNA is available to test this call. This CDR3 spans 16 amino acids. Per germline, CDR1 LGHDT and CDR2 YNNKEL (reference sequence). The CDR3: CASSQEGRPTPRGYTF.

The chain joins TRBV3-1 to TRBJ1-1; TCRdb indicates TRBD1, and absent DNA this call remains unverified. Germline CDR1 and CDR2: LGHDT and YNNKEL (reference sequence). The CDR3 sequence is 16 residues long. CDR3 region: CASSHSDRGSRTEAFF.

The J gene is TRBJ1-6, the V gene TRBV5-1; TCRdb outputs TRBD1, but without DNA this stays unchecked. There are 17 residues in the CDR3. From germline, CDR1 is SGHRS and CDR2 YFSETQ. CDR3 sequence: CASSLLPGQYDNSPLHF.

This chain links TRBV7-9 with TRBJ2-3; TCRdb designates TRBD1, a call that cannot be tested without DNA. The CDR3 loop spans 14 amino acids. Germline CDR1 is SEHNR and CDR2 is FQNEAQ (reference sequence). CDR3 sequence: CASSPLDGTDTQYF.

The chain combines TRBV4-1 with TRBJ2-7; TCRdb calls TRBD1, which cannot be checked without DNA. CDR1 MGHRA and CDR2 YSYEKL come from the germline V gene. The CDR3 is 14 residues long. The CDR3 loop reads CASSQTGTIYEQYF.

This rearrangement joins TRBV6-5 to TRBJ1-5; there is no DNA to check the TCRdb D call of TRBD1. The CDR3 extends over 15 amino acids. Looked up from germline, CDR1 is MNHEY and CDR2 is SVGAGI. The CDR3 protein is CASSSLGTGNQPQHF.

The chain's CDR3 is CASSQDLTSGPGELFF. The chain carries TRBV4-2 and TRBJ2-2; without DNA, the TCRdb call of TRBD2 cannot be checked. Germline CDR1 is LGHNA and CDR2 is YNFKEQ. The CDR3 contains 16 residues.

CDR3 residues: CASSPGGGTNTGELFF. V gene TRBV11-3 combines with J gene TRBJ2-2; TCRdb proposes TRBD1, but this gene call is untestable without DNA. Per germline, CDR1 SGHNT and CDR2 YENEEA. The CDR3 contains 16 residues. Full variable domain (outside the CDR3, taken from reference TRBV11-3 and TRBJ2-2): EAGVVQSPRYKIIEKKQPVAFWCNPISGHNTLYWYLQNLGQGPELLIRYENEEAVDDSQLPKDRFSAERLKGVDSTLKIQPAELGDSAVYLCASSPGGGTNTGELFFGEGSRLTVL.

The chain is built from TRBV7-2 and TRBJ2-7; checking the TCRdb D call of TRBD2 is not possible without DNA. The germline V gene has CDR1 SGHTA and CDR2 FQGNSA. The CDR3 has 16 amino acids. The CDR3 sequence is CASSLTLAGKLYEQYF.

The chain carries TRBV12-3 or TRBV12-4 and TRBJ1-1; TCRdb calls TRBD1, which cannot be checked without DNA. There are 14 residues in the CDR3. The CDR3 is CASREGQGDTEAFF.

The chain uses TRBV6-1 and TRBJ1-5; TCRdb's D call, TRBD1, is unchecked because there is no DNA. Germline V gene data show CDR1 as MNHNS and CDR2 as SASEGT. There are 15 residues in the CDR3. Here the CDR3 reads CASRSDRARYQPQHF.

The chain couples TRBV7-2 to TRBJ2-3; no DNA is available, so the TRBD1 call from TCRdb remains unchecked. CDR3 length: 14 amino acids. The germline V gene has CDR1 SGHTA and CDR2 FQGNSA. This CDR3 reads CASSLRGTTDTQYF. The variable domain in full, completed from reference TRBV7-2 and TRBJ2-3, reads GAGVSQSPSNKVTEKGKDVELRCDPISGHTALYWYRQSLGQGLEFLIYFQGNSAPDKSGLPSDRFSAERTGGSVSTLTIQRTQQEDSAVYLCASSLRGTTDTQYFGPGTRLTVL.

This chain connects TRBV5-1 to TRBJ1-1. The CDR3 has 14 amino acids. In germline, CDR1 is SGHRS, CDR2 YFSETQ. The CDR3 reads CASSSGPMNTEAFF.

The chain employs TRBV24-1 and TRBJ2-7; TCRdb's D call, TRBD1, is unchecked because there is no DNA. CDR3 size: 16 residues. CDR1 is KGHDR and CDR2 is SFDVKD in the germline V gene. CDR3: CATSDSTGTGSYEQYF.